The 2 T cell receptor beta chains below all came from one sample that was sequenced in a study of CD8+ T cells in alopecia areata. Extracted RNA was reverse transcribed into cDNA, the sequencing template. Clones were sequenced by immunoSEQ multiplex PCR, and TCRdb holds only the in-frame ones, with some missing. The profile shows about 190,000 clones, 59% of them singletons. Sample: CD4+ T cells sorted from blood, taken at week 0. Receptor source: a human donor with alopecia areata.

CDR3 region: CASSLDTHFYGYTF. In DNA, the CDR3 is TGTGCCAGCAGCTTAGATACCCACTTCTATGGCTACACCTTC. The V gene is TRBV11-2, the J gene TRBJ1-2; D not certain. Deletions cut 0 bases from V and 4 bases from J, with 9 bases between. There are 14 residues in the CDR3. Looked up from germline, CDR1 is SGHAT and CDR2 is FQNNGV.

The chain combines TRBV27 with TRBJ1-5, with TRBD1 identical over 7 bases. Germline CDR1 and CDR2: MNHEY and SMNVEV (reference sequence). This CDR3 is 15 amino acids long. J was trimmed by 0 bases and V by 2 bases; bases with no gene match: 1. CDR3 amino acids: CASSLGTDSNQPQHF. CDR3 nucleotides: TGTGCCAGCAGTTTAGGGACAGATAGCAATCAGCCCCAGCATTTT.